Listed below are T cell receptor beta chains from one sample, sequenced in a study of beta chain features in type 1 diabetes. This table comes from immunoSEQ multiplex PCR, and its TCRdb copy is limited to in-frame clones, with some not included. The table records tens of thousands of clones, around 71% of them present only once. The source material was Tregs from blood. All receptors derive from a woman aged 18-35 years with type 1 diabetes. Both conserved end residues are trimmed from each CDR3.

>TRBV28|NA
ASTSRRRWYEQY
>TRBV5-1|NA
ASSLGALAGVNEQY
>TRBV11-2|TRBJ1-1
ASSPIQGIKRAF
>TRBV5-8|TRBJ2-2
ASSLFPLAGGNTGELF
>TRBV9|TRBJ2-7
ASSVVASGAYEQY
>TRBV7-2|TRBJ1-2
ASSLSRQRAYGYT
>TRBV7-9|TRBJ1-3
ASSVYRDRLNTIY
>TRBV7-2|TRBJ1-2
ASSLAQGFSGYT
>TRBV7-2|TRBJ2-1
ASSPTKNEQF
>TRBV7-9|TRBJ2-1
ASSLVAGLLVREQF
>TRBV18|TRBJ2-2
ASSLSGATGELF
>TRBV6-1|TRBJ1-6
ASRMTGDSPLH
>TRBV5-6|TRBJ2-3
ASSLTRDSTDTQY
>TRBV4-3|TRBJ2-1
ASSSIGSNEQF
>TRBV6-5|TRBJ2-4
ASSRQQLAKNIQY
>TRBV6-6|TRBJ2-4
ASSYGGSGNIQY
>TRBV10-3|TRBJ2-1
AIGERDRNNEQF
>TRBV10-3|TRBJ2-2
AIRATSGAYRELF
>TRBV5-1|TRBJ2-1
ASSPQGVYNEQF
>TRBV15|TRBJ1-5
ATSREAGQPQH
>TRBV18|TRBJ1-3
ASSSQGGRSGNTIY
>TRBV7-9|TRBJ2-3
ASSLLAGWDTQY
>TRBV7-2|TRBJ2-7
ASSSSGLAYEQY
>TRBV29-1|TRBJ2-7
STTGTSGPYEQY
>TRBV25-1|TRBJ1-5
ASSESQVSNQPQH
>TRBV29-1|TRBJ2-1
SGRGHPLLEQF
>TRBV6-1|TRBJ2-7
ASSDRGAYYEQY
>TRBV10-2|TRBJ1-5
ASRARTGGEHSNQPQH
>TRBV19|TRBJ1-4
ASRRPGSNEKLF
>TRBV7-8|TRBJ2-2
ASSSRTGANTGELF
>TRBV7-2|TRBJ2-7
ASSHRYEQY
>TRBV6-6|TRBJ2-7
ASSYYPGQGAYEQY
>TRBV18|TRBJ2-5
ASSPPGETQY
>TRBV5-1|TRBJ1-2
ASSLAGDRVGYT
>TRBV1|TRBJ2-7
TSSLGTSGRFSHEQY
>TRBV7-9|TRBJ2-4
ASSPRQGVKNIQY
>TRBV7-9|TRBJ1-6
ASSLTGKDSPLH
>TRBV5-4|TRBJ2-5
ASSQTGFVETQY
>TRBV18|TRBJ2-7
ASSPRTGGTGEQY
>TRBV7-2|TRBJ2-3
ASSLPGTSGSLDTQY
>TRBV18|TRBJ1-1
ASSQGQGMNTEAF
>TRBV4-1|TRBJ2-3
ASSSQRTTDTQY
>TRBV7-2|TRBJ1-5
ASSQKAYRVDSNQPQH
>TRBV5-1|TRBJ2-1
ASSLERRASYNEQF
>TRBV7-2|TRBJ1-2
ASSLDRDYGYT
>TRBV10-3|TRBJ1-1
AIRWGQGNTEAF
>TRBV27|TRBJ2-2
ASSVGAGTGELF
>TRBV5-1|TRBJ2-3
ASSYQMSGGATDTQY
>TRBV5-5|TRBJ2-1
ASSFNRGNEQF
>TRBV18|TRBJ1-2
ASSRSEDYGYT
>TRBV6-6|TRBJ1-5
ASSPRQSNQPQH